This record covers a single T cell receptor beta chain. The sample comes from a study of CD8+ T cells in alopecia areata. cDNA reverse transcribed from extracted RNA served as the sequencing template. Some clones are missing from TCRdb's copy, which holds only in-frame ones; the method was immunoSEQ multiplex PCR. The sample holds 150,000 or so clones, more than 40% seen once. Researchers took lesional scalp punch biopsies and peripheral blood from people who were alopecia areata patients. Germline V gene lookup returns CDR1 SGHRS and CDR2 YFSETQ. The CDR3 totals 14 residues. The ends were cut back, 2 bases at V and 0 bases at J, with 8 bases in the middle.

This clonotype was obtained from a human donor with alopecia areata. The genes are TRBV5-1 and TRBJ1-1, with unresolved D. Sequencing was done on a sample of CD4+ T cells sorted from blood. The CDR3 bases are TGCGCCAGCAGCTTTGGGCGGTTGAACACTGAAGCTTTCTTT. It translates to CASSFGRLNTEAFF.